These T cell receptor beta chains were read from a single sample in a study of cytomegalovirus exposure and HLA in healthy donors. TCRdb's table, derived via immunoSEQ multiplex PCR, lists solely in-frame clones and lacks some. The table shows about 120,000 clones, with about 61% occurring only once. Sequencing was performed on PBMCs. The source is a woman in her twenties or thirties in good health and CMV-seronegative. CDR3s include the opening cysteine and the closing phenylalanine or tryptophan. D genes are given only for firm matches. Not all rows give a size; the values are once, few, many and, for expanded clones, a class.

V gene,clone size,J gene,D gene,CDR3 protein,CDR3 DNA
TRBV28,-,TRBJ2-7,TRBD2,CASSSGLAGALRYEQYF,TGTGCCAGCAGTTCTGGACTAGCGGGAGCATTGAGATACGAGCAGTACTTC
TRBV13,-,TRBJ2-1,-,CASSFFAGPNEQFF,TGTGCCAGCAGCTTTTTCGCGGGACCCAATGAGCAGTTCTTC
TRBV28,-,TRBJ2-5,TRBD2,CASSFTSGRARETQYF,TGTGCCAGCAGTTTTACTAGCGGGAGGGCCCGTGAGACCCAGTACTTC
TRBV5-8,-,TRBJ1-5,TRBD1,CASRFNRGSNQPQHF,TGTGCCAGCAGGTTCAACAGGGGTAGTAATCAGCCCCAGCATTTT
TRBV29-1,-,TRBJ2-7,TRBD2,CSVLGLAGVLYEQYF,TGCAGCGTTTTAGGACTAGCGGGAGTTTTGTACGAGCAGTACTTC
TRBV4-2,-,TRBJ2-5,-,CASSQDSGETQYF,TGTGCCAGCAGCCAAGATTCAGGAGAGACCCAGTACTTC
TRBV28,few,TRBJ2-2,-,CASSFRQNTGELFF,TGTGCCAGCAGTTTCCGACAAAACACCGGGGAGCTGTTTTTT
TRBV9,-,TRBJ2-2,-,CASSVAPTQNTGELFF,TGTGCCAGCAGCGTAGCCCCTACTCAGAACACCGGGGAGCTGTTTTTT
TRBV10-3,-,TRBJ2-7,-,CAISESTAASYEQYF,TGTGCCATCAGTGAGTCGACGGCGGCTTCCTACGAGCAGTACTTC
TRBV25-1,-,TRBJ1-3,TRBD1,CASSDPGGSGNTIYF,TGTGCCAGCAGTGACCCAGGGGGCTCTGGAAACACCATATATTTT
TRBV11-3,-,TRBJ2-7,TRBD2,CASSSGTSGSSYEQYF,TGTGCCAGCAGCAGCGGGACTAGCGGGAGTTCCTACGAGCAGTACTTC
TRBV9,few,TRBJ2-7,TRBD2,CASSVAGRGGFGEQYF,TGTGCCAGCAGCGTCGCGGGGAGGGGTGGATTCGGCGAGCAGTACTTC
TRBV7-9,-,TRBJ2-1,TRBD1,CASSSPGQGVYEQFF,TGTGCCAGCAGCTCTCCGGGACAGGGGGTCTATGAGCAGTTCTTC
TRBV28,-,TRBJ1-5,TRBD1,CASSLWGTGRFQIYQPQHF,TGTGCCAGCAGTTTGTGGGGGACAGGACGCTTTCAGATCTATCAGCCCCAGCATTTT
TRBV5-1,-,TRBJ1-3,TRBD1,CASSVQGFSSGNTIYF,TGCGCCAGCAGCGTACAGGGGTTCTCCTCTGGAAACACCATATATTTT
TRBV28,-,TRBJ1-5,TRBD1,CASSSWDRETSQPQHF,TGTGCCAGCAGTTCGTGGGACAGGGAGACCAGCCAGCCCCAGCATTTT
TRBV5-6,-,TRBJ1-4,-,CASSTQGTNEKLFF,TGTGCCAGCAGCACTCAGGGCACTAATGAAAAACTGTTTTTT
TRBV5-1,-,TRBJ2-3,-,CASSLQDPSTDTQYF,TGCGCCAGCAGCTTACAGGATCCTAGCACAGATACGCAGTATTTT
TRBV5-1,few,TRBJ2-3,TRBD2,CASNPGTSGSTDTQYF,TGCGCCAGCAACCCTGGGACTAGCGGGAGCACAGATACGCAGTATTTT
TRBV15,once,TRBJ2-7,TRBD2,CATSRDRGGPSEQYF,TGTGCCACCAGCAGAGATCGGGGAGGGCCGAGCGAGCAGTACTTC
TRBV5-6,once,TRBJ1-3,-,CASSPTGNSGNTIYF,TGTGCCAGCAGCCCCACAGGGAACTCTGGAAACACCATATATTTT
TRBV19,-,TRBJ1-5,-,CASSITGSGNQPQHF,TGTGCCAGTAGTATAACCGGGTCGGGCAATCAGCCCCAGCATTTT
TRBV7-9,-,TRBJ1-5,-,CASSLLTDGQPQHF,TGTGCCAGCAGCTTACTCACAGATGGGCAGCCCCAGCATTTT
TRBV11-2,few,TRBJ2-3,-,CASSLASTGPPRDTQYF,TGTGCCAGCAGCTTAGCTTCTACAGGCCCCCCTCGAGATACGCAGTATTTT
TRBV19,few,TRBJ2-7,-,CASSIGGYVYEQYF,TGTGCCAGTAGTATAGGCGGCTACGTATACGAGCAGTACTTC
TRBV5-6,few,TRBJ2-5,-,CASSLAARQETQYF,TGTGCCAGCAGCTTGGCCGCCAGACAAGAGACCCAGTACTTC
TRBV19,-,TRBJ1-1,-,CASNRANSPEAFF,TGTGCCAGTAACAGGGCAAACTCTCCTGAAGCTTTCTTT
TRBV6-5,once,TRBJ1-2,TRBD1,CASSEDRAYGYTF,TGTGCCAGCAGTGAGGACAGGGCCTATGGCTACACCTTC
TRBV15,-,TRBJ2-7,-,CATSRDQGSYEQYF,TGTGCCACCAGCAGAGATCAGGGATCCTACGAGCAGTACTTC
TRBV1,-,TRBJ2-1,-,CTSSQDSESSYNEQFF,TGCACCAGCAGCCAAGATTCGGAGAGCTCCTACAATGAGCAGTTCTTC
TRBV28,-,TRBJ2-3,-,CASSTYGRSDTQYF,TGTGCCAGCAGCACCTATGGGAGGTCAGATACGCAGTATTTT
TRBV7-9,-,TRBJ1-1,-,CASSAAGGAEAFF,TGTGCCAGCAGCGCTGCGGGGGGAGCTGAAGCTTTCTTT
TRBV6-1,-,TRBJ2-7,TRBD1,CASRNGQGPYEQYF,TGTGCCAGCAGGAACGGACAGGGGCCCTACGAGCAGTACTTC
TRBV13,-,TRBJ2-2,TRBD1,CASSSRDRGSRELFF,TGTGCCAGCAGCAGCCGGGACAGGGGGAGCAGGGAGCTGTTTTTT
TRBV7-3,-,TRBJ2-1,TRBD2,CASSLLAGGGHNEQFF,TGTGCCAGCAGCCTTCTAGCGGGAGGGGGGCACAATGAGCAGTTCTTC
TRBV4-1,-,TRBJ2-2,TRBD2,CASSQGLAELSTGELFF,TGCGCCAGCAGCCAAGGACTAGCGGAACTGAGTACCGGGGAGCTGTTTTTT
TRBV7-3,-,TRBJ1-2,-,CASSLIGGQSTTPSTF,TGTGCCAGCAGCTTAATTGGCGGACAGTCAACAACTCCCAGCACCTTC
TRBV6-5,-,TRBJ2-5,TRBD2,CASSRRLAGETQYF,TGTGCCAGCAGTAGGAGACTAGCCGGGGAGACCCAGTACTTC
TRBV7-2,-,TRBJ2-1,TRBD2,CASSGGEGPRLYNEQFF,TGTGCCAGCAGCGGCGGGGAGGGGCCCCGTCTCTACAATGAGCAGTTCTTC
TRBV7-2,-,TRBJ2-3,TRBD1,CASSIDRGSDTQYF,TGTGCCAGCAGCATAGACAGGGGTTCAGATACGCAGTATTTT
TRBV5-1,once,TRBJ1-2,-,CASSHGQNYGYTF,TGCGCCAGCAGCCACGGACAGAACTATGGCTACACCTTC
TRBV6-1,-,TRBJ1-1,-,CASSEARVNTEAFF,TGTGCCAGCAGTGAAGCGCGGGTGAACACTGAAGCTTTCTTT
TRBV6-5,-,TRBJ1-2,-,CASSYLPAGYGYTF,TGTGCCAGCAGTTACCTGCCGGCAGGATATGGCTACACCTTC
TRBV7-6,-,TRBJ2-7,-,CASSLGGGATYEQYF,TGTGCCAGCAGCTTAGGAGGTGGGGCGACCTACGAGCAGTACTTC
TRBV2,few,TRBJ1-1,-,CASRRTVTMNTEAFF,TGTGCCAGCAGGAGGACAGTTACCATGAACACTGAAGCTTTCTTT
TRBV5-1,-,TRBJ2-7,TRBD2,CASSRSGSSYEQYF,TGCGCCAGCAGTAGAAGCGGGAGCTCCTACGAGCAGTACTTC
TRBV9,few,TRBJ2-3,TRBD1,CASSVVGRGQGGTDTQYF,TGTGCCAGCAGCGTAGTAGGGAGGGGACAGGGCGGCACAGATACGCAGTATTTT
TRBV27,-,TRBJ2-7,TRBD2,CASSLIPASGTLSSYEQYF,TGTGCCAGCAGTTTAATCCCGGCTAGCGGGACCCTGAGCTCCTACGAGCAGTACTTC
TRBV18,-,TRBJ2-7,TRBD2,CASSPRLAGGEEQYF,TGTGCCAGCTCACCAAGACTAGCGGGAGGCGAGGAGCAGTACTTC
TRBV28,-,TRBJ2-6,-,CASSFGGSGANVLTF,TGTGCCAGCAGTTTCGGAGGCTCTGGGGCCAACGTCCTGACTTTC
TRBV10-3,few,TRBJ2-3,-,CAIRQGRDTDTQYF,TGTGCCATCAGACAGGGAAGAGACACAGATACGCAGTATTTT
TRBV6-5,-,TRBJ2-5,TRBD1,CASISPGGETQYF,TGTGCCAGCATTAGCCCAGGGGGAGAGACCCAGTACTTC
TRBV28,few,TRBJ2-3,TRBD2,CASIGGLAGGGTQYF,TGTGCCAGCATAGGAGGGCTAGCGGGAGGGGGTACGCAGTATTTT
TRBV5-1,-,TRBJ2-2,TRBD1,CASSRSGTGANTGELFF,TGCGCCAGCAGCCGCAGCGGGACAGGGGCGAACACCGGGGAGCTGTTTTTT
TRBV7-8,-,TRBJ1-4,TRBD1,CASSLAGGGGEKLFF,TGTGCCAGCAGTTTAGCAGGGGGGGGCGGAGAAAAACTGTTTTTT
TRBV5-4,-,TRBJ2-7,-,CASSRDKNYEQYF,TGTGCCAGCAGTCGGGACAAGAACTACGAGCAGTACTTC
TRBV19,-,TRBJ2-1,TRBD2,CASTGLAGDINEQFF,TGTGCCAGTACGGGACTAGCGGGAGATATAAATGAGCAGTTCTTC